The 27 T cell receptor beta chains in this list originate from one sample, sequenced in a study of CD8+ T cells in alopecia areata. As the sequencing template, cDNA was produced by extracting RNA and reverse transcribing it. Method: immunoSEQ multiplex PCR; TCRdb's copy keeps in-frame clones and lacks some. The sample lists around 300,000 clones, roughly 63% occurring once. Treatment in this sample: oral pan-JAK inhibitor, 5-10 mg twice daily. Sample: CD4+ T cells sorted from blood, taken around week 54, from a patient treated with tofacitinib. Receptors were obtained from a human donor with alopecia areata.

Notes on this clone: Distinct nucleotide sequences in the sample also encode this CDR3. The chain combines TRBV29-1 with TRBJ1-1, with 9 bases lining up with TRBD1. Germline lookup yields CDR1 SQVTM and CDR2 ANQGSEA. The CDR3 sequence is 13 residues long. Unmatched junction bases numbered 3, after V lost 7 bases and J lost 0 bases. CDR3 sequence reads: CSATGGLNTEAFF. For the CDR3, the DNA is TGCAGCGCAACAGGGGGCTTGAACACTGAAGCTTTCTTT.

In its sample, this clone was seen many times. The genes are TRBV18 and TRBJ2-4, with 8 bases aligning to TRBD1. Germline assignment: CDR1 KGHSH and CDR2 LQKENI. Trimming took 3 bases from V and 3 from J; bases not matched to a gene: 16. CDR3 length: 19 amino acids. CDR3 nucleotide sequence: TGTGCCAGCTCACCGACCTACTCGGACAGGGTTGTCGTCAAAAACATTCAGTACTTC. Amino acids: CASSPTYSDRVVVKNIQYF.

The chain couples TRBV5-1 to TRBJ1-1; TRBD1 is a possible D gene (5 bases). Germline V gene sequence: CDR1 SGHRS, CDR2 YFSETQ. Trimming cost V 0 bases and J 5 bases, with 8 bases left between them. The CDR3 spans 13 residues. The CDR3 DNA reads TGCGCCAGCAGCTTGGCAGGGCGGACTGAAGCTTTCTTT. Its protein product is CASSLAGRTEAFF.

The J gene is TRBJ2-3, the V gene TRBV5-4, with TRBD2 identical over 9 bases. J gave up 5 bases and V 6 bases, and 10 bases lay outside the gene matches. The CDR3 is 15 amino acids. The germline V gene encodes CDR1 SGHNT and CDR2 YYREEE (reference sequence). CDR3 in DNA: TGTGCCAGCACGGGCGGGGGGGCCGGAGGAGATACGCAGTATTTT. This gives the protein CASTGGGAGGDTQYF.

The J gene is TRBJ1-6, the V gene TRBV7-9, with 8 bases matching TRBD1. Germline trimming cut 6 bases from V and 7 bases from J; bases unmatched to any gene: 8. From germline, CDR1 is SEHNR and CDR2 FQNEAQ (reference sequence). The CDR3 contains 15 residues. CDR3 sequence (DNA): TGTGCCAGCAGTCCCGACGACAGGGGAAATTCACCCCTCCACTTT. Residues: CASSPDDRGNSPLHF.

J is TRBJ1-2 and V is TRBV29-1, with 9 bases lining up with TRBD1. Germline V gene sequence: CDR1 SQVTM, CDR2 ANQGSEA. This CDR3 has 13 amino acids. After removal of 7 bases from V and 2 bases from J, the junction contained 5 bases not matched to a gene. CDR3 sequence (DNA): TGCAGCGCTACCGGGACAGGGAACTATGGCTACACCTTC. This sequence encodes CSATGTGNYGYTF.

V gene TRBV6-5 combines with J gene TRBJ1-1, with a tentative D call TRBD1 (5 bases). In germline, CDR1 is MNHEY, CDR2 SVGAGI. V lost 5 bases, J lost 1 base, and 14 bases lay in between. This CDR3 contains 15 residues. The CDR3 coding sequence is TGTGCCAGCAGTCCTCCGGGACGGTCGAACACTGAAGCTTTCTTT. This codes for CASSPPGRSNTEAFF.

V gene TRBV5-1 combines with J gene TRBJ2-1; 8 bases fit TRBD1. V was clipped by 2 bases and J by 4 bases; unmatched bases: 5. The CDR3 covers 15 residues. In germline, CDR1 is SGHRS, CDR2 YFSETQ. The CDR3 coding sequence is TGCGCCAGCAGCTTACAGGGGGTATTATACAATGAGCAGTTCTTC. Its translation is CASSLQGVLYNEQFF. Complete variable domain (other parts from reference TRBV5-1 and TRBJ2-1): KAGVTQTPRYLIKTRGQQVTLSCSPISGHRSVSWYQQTPGQGLQFLFEYFSETQRNKGNFPGRFSGRQFSNSRSEMNVSTLELGDSALYLCASSLQGVLYNEQFFGPGTRLTVL.

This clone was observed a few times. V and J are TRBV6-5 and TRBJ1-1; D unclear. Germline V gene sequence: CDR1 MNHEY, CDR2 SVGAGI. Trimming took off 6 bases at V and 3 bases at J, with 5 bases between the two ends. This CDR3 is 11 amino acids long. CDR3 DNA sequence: TGTGCCAGCAGCCGGGACACTGAAGCTTTCTTT. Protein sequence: CASSRDTEAFF.

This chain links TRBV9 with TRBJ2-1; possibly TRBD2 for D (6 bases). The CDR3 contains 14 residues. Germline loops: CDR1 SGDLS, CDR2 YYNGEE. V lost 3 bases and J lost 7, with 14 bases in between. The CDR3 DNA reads TGTGCCAGCAGCGATAGGGACTTCCGGAATGAGCAGTTCTTC. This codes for CASSDRDFRNEQFF. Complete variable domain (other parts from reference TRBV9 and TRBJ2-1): DSGVTQTPKHLITATGQRVTLRCSPRSGDLSVYWYQQSLDQGLQFLIQYYNGEERAKGNILERFSAQQFPDLHSELNLSSLELGDSALYFCASSDRDFRNEQFFGPGTRLTVL.

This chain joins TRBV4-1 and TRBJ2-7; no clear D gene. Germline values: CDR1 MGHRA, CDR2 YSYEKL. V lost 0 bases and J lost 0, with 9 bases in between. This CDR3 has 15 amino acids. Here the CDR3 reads CASSQEIAASYEQYF. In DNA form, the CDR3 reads TGCGCCAGCAGCCAAGAAATAGCCGCCTCCTACGAGCAGTACTTC.

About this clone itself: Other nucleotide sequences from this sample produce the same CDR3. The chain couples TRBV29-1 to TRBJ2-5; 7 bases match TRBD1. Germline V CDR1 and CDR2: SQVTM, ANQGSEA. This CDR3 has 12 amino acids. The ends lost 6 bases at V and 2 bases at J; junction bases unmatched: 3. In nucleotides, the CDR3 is TGCAGCGTATCGGGACAGCAAGAGACCCAGTACTTC. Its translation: CSVSGQQETQYF. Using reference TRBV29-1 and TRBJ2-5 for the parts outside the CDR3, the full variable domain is SAVISQKPSRDICQRGTSLTIQCQVDSQVTMMFWYRQQPGQSLTLIATANQGSEATYESGFVIDKFPISRPNLTFSTLTVSNMSPEDSSIYLCSVSGQQETQYFGPGTRLLVL.

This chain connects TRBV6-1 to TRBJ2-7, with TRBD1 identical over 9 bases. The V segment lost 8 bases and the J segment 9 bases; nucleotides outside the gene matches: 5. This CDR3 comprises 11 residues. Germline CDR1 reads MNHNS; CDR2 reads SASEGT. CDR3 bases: TGTGCCAGCCGGACAGGGGTTGGGCAGTACTTC. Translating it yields CASRTGVGQYF.

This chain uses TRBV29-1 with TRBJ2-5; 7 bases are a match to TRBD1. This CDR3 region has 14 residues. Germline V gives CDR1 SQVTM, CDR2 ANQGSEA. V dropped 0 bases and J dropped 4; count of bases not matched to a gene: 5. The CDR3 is CSVEEGGRTETQYF. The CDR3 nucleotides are TGCAGCGTTGAAGAAGGGGGCAGAACAGAGACCCAGTACTTC.

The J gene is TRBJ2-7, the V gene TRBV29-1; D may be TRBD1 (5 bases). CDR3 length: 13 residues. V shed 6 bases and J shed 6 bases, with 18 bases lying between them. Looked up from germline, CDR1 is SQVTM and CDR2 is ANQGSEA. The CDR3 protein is CSVQGASRFEQYF. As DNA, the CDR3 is TGCAGCGTCCAAGGGGCCTCCAGGTTCGAGCAGTACTTC.

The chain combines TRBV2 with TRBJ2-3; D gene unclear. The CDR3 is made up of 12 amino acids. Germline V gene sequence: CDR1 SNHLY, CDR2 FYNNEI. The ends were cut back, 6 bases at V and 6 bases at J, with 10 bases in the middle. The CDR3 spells CASRAETDTQYF. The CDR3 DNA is TGTGCCAGCAGGGCGGAGACGGATACGCAGTATTTT.

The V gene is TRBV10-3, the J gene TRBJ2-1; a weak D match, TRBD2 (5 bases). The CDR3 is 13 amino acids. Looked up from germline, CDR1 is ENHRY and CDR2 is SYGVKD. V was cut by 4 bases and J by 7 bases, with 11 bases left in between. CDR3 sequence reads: CAISVLGGNEQFF. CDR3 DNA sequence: TGTGCCATCAGTGTCCTAGGCGGGAATGAGCAGTTCTTC.

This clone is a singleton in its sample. The CDR3, as DNA: TGTGCCAGCAGCCAGGGACTAGCGGGGGGACACAATGAGCAGTTCTTC. It translates to CASSQGLAGGHNEQFF. The gene calls are TRBV11-1 and TRBJ2-1, with 15 bases matching TRBD2. V lost 5 bases to trimming and J lost 5 bases; unmatched junction nucleotides: 4. Germline assignment: CDR1 SGHAT and CDR2 FQDESV (reference sequence). This CDR3 contains 16 residues.

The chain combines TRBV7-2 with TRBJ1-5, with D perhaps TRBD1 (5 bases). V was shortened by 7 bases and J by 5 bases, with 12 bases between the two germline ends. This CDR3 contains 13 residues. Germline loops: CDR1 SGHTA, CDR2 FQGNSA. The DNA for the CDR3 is TGTGCCAGCAACGTTGCGGGGGATCAGCCCCAGCATTTT. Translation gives CASNVAGDQPQHF.

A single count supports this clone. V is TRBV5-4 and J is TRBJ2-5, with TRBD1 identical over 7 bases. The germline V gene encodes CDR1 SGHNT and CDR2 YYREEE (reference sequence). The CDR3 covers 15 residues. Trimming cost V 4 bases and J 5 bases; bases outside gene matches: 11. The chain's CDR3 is CASSHQTGELETQYF. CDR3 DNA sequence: TGTGCCAGCAGCCACCAAACAGGGGAATTGGAGACCCAGTACTTC.

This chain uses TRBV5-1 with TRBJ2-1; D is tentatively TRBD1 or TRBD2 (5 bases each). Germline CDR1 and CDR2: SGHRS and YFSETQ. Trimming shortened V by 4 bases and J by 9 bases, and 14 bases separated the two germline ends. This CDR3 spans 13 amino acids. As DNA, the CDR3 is TGCGCCAGCAGCGTGGGACGCTTTATTGAGCAGTTCTTC. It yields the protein CASSVGRFIEQFF. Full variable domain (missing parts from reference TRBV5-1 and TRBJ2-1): KAGVTQTPRYLIKTRGQQVTLSCSPISGHRSVSWYQQTPGQGLQFLFEYFSETQRNKGNFPGRFSGRQFSNSRSEMNVSTLELGDSALYLCASSVGRFIEQFFGPGTRLTVL.

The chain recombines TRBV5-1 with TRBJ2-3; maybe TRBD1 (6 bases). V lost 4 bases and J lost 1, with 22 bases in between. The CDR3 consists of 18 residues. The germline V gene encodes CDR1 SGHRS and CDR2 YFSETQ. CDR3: CASSPGKILGAGTDTQYF. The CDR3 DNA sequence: TGCGCCAGCAGCCCCGGAAAGATTCTGGGGGCCGGCACAGATACGCAGTATTTT.

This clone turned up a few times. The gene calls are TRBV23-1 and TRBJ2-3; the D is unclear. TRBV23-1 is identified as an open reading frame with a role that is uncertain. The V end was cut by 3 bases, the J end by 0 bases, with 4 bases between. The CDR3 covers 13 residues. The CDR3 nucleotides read TGCGCCAGCAGTCAGGAGAGCACAGATACGCAGTATTTT. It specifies CASSQESTDTQYF.

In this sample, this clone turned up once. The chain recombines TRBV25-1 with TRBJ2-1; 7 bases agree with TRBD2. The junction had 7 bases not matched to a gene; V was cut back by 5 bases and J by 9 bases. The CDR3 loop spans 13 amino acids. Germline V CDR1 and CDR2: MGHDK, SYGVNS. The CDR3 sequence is CASSIFGGSEQFF. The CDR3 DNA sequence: TGTGCCAGCAGTATATTCGGGGGGAGTGAGCAGTTCTTC. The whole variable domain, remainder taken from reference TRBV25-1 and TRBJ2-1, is EADIYQTPRYLVIGTGKKITLECSQTMGHDKMYWYQQDPGMELHLIHYSYGVNSTEKGDLSSESTVSRIRTEHFPLTLESARPSHTSQYLCASSIFGGSEQFFGPGTRLTVL.

The CDR3 loop is CASSYTDEGGYGYTF. The CDR3, as DNA: TGTGCCAGCAGTTACACGGACGAAGGGGGCTATGGCTACACCTTC. The V and J genes are TRBV6-5 and TRBJ1-2, with D tentatively TRBD1 (6 bases). There are 15 residues in the CDR3. Germline V gene lookup returns CDR1 MNHEY and CDR2 SVGAGI. The V end lost 2 bases, the J end lost 4 bases, and 14 bases lay between the germline ends.

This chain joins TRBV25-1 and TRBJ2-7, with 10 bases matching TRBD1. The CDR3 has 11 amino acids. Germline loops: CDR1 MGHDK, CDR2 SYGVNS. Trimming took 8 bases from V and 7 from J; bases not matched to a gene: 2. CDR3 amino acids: CASGQGGEQYF. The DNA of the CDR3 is TGTGCCAGCGGACAGGGGGGAGAGCAGTACTTC.

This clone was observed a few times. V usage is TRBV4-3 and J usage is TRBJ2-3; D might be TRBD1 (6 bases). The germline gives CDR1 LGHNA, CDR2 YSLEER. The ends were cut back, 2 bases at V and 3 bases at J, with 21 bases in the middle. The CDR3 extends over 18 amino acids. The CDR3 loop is CASSQQVGDTVWTDTQYF. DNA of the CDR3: TGCGCCAGCAGCCAACAAGTTGGGGACACCGTGTGGACAGATACGCAGTATTTT.